The 24 T cell receptor beta chains given below trace back to one sample, sequenced in a study of blood T cell repertoires in COVID-19. The data were produced by immunoSEQ multiplex PCR, yet TCRdb's version contains in-frame clones alone and is incomplete. The sample has more than 45,000 clones; over 75% are singletons. Input material: peripheral blood. Receptors originate from a man in his forties with active COVID-19.

This chain connects TRBV27 to TRBJ1-1, with TRBD1 matching 8 bases. The CDR3 is 14 amino acids. Germline lookup yields CDR1 MNHEY and CDR2 SMNVEV (reference sequence). Trimming cost V 8 bases and J 4 bases; bases outside gene matches: 9. This CDR3 reads CASSRTGTITEAFF. The CDR3 bases are TGTGCCAGCTCCCGGACAGGGACTATCACTGAAGCTTTCTTT.

V gene TRBV5-1 combines with J gene TRBJ2-7; TRBD1 matches 7 bases. The junction had 7 bases not matched to a gene; V was cut back by 6 bases and J by 1 base. The germline V gene has CDR1 SGHRS and CDR2 YFSETQ. CDR3 size: 14 residues. The CDR3 loop is CASTTQTGSYEQYF. Written as DNA, the CDR3 is TGCGCCAGCACGACCCAGACAGGGTCCTACGAGCAGTACTTC.

The rearrangement joins TRBV18 to TRBJ2-5; 13 bases agree with TRBD2. Germline assignment: CDR1 KGHSH and CDR2 LQKENI. V lost 3 bases to trimming and J lost 5 bases; unmatched junction nucleotides: 3. CDR3 length equals 15 residues. This CDR3 reads CASSPGLAGEETQYF. CDR3 DNA: TGTGCCAGCTCACCTGGACTAGCGGGAGAGGAGACCCAGTACTTC. Drawing the rest from reference TRBV18 and TRBJ2-5, the complete variable domain is NAGVMQNPRHLVRRRGQEARLRCSPMKGHSHVYWYRQLPEEGLKFMVYLQKENIIDESGMPKERFSAEFPKEGPSILRIQQVVRGDSAAYFCASSPGLAGEETQYFGPGTRLLVL.

The CDR3 sequence is CASSEIGRVGTDTQYF. The CDR3 region has the DNA TGTGCCAGCAGTGAAATAGGGAGAGTTGGCACAGATACGCAGTATTTT. The rearrangement uses TRBV2 and TRBJ2-3; maybe TRBD2 (5 bases). The V end lost 2 bases, the J end lost 1 base, and 13 bases lay between the germline ends. Looked up from germline, CDR1 is SNHLY and CDR2 is FYNNEI. This CDR3 region has 16 residues.

The V and J genes are TRBV27 and TRBJ1-1; 8 bases match TRBD1. Germline CDR1 reads MNHEY; CDR2 reads SMNVEV (reference sequence). The CDR3 is 15 amino acids. V lost 4 bases and J lost 3; bases outside the gene matches: 7. The CDR3 nucleotides are TGTGCCAGCAGTTCCCCAGGGGGCGCGGACACTGAAGCTTTCTTT. Amino acid sequence: CASSSPGGADTEAFF.

The chain uses TRBV6-6 and TRBJ1-2, with TRBD1 identical over 9 bases. This CDR3 contains 16 residues. Germline CDR1 MNHNY, CDR2 SVGAGI (reference sequence). With 0 bases clipped from V and 7 bases from J, the junction kept 9 bases outside the gene matches. The DNA of the CDR3 is TGTGCCAGCAGTTACTCGATATTAACAGGGGGCGTTGGCTACACCTTC. It is translated as CASSYSILTGGVGYTF.

This CDR3 is CASFQGSEQFF. CDR3 coding DNA: TGTGCCAGTTTCCAGGGGTCCGAGCAGTTCTTC. The chain links TRBV19 to TRBJ2-1; tentative D call: TRBD1 (6 bases). This CDR3 is built from 11 residues. Germline lookup yields CDR1 LNHDA and CDR2 SQIVND (reference sequence). V shed 8 bases and J shed 10 bases, with 12 bases lying between them.

The chain recombines TRBV5-4 with TRBJ2-7, with 8 bases lining up with TRBD1. CDR1 and CDR2 (germline): SGHNT, YYREEE (reference sequence). This CDR3 contains 15 residues. J was trimmed by 0 bases and V by 4 bases; bases with no gene match: 6. The CDR3 nucleotides are TGTGCCAGCAGCCCGGACAGGGTGAGCTCCTACGAGCAGTACTTC. Protein product: CASSPDRVSSYEQYF.

The V and J genes are TRBV27 and TRBJ2-6; no clear D. CDR1 and CDR2 (germline): MNHEY, SMNVEV (reference sequence). There are 15 residues in the CDR3. Trimming removed 11 bases at V and 4 bases at J, with 18 bases between. Here the CDR3 reads CACRRGPEGANVLTF. DNA for the CDR3: TGTGCCTGCCGACGTGGCCCGGAGGGGGCCAACGTCCTGACTTTC.

V gene TRBV5-1 combines with J gene TRBJ2-7; 9 bases match TRBD1. J lost 3 bases, V lost 1 base, and 5 bases had no gene match. CDR1 SGHRS and CDR2 YFSETQ come from the germline V gene. The CDR3 is made up of 15 amino acids. The CDR3 spells CASSLTGGKVYEQYF. In DNA form, the CDR3 reads TGCGCCAGCAGCTTGACAGGGGGCAAAGTCTACGAGCAGTACTTC.

This chain uses TRBV28 with TRBJ2-7; D is unclear. CDR1 is MDHEN, CDR2 SYDVKM, per germline. Trimming shortened V by 5 bases and J by 4 bases, and 9 bases separated the two germline ends. The CDR3 loop spans 12 amino acids. CDR3 DNA sequence: TGTGCCAGCAGTCCCTACGATTACGAGCAGTACTTC. Its protein is CASSPYDYEQYF.

This sequence joins TRBV5-4 and TRBJ1-1, with D uncertain. The CDR3 loop spans 13 amino acids. Germline values: CDR1 SGHNT, CDR2 YYREEE (reference sequence). V lost 4 bases, J lost 5 bases, and 12 bases lay in between. CDR3 DNA: TGTGCCAGCAGCAAAGGGAGAAGGACTGAAGCTTTCTTT. This encodes CASSKGRRTEAFF.

As to this clone: A read error may account for a junction end that differs from germline. V is TRBV4-1 and J is TRBJ2-1; TRBD2 agrees at 11 bases. The CDR3 runs to 17 residues. CDR1 MGHRA and CDR2 YSYEKL come from the germline V gene. The chain's CDR3 is CARSPKFSGRGGDEQFF. The CDR3 nucleotides read TGCGCCCGCAGCCCCAAGTTTAGCGGGAGGGGGGGGGATGAGCAGTTCTTC.

Only one count was recorded for this clone. The chain joins TRBV11-2 to TRBJ2-7, with TRBD1 matching over 9 bases. In germline, CDR1 is SGHAT, CDR2 FQNNGV. This CDR3 contains 15 residues. V was clipped by 4 bases and J by 2 bases; unmatched bases: 6. DNA of the CDR3: TGTGCCAGCAGCTGGAGGGACAGGGCTACCTACGAGCAGTACTTC. It specifies CASSWRDRATYEQYF.

This chain connects TRBV7-9 to TRBJ1-1; D unclear. The CDR3 runs 13 residues. Germline CDR1 reads SEHNR; CDR2 reads FQNEAQ (reference sequence). V was trimmed by 5 bases and J by 0 bases, leaving 7 bases between them. The CDR3 DNA reads TGTGCCAGCAGCCTCCAGGTGAACACTGAAGCTTTCTTT. Its protein product is CASSLQVNTEAFF.

DNA for the CDR3: TGTGCCAGTAGCCTTTGGGACAGAGGAGATACGCAGTATTTT. Translation gives CASSLWDRGDTQYF. The chain has TRBV19 and TRBJ2-3; 7 bases match TRBD1. Germline V CDR1 and CDR2: LNHDA, SQIVND (reference sequence). The CDR3 sequence is 14 residues long. V lost 6 bases to trimming and J lost 5 bases; unmatched junction nucleotides: 8.

This clone came up a few times. The J gene is TRBJ2-1, the V gene TRBV27; perhaps TRBD1 as D (6 bases). The V and J ends lost 8 bases and 6 bases respectively, with 11 bases between them. CDR3 length: 12 residues. From germline, CDR1 is MNHEY and CDR2 SMNVEV (reference sequence). This CDR3 reads CASGQRGNEQFF. The CDR3 DNA sequence: TGTGCCAGCGGACAGCGTGGCAATGAGCAGTTCTTC.

The rearrangement uses TRBV7-9 and TRBJ2-3; 7 bases map to TRBD1. This CDR3 comprises 17 residues. V gave up 5 bases and J gave up 5 bases; unmatched junction bases: 16. CDR1 and CDR2 (germline): SEHNR, FQNEAQ (reference sequence). The CDR3 here is CASSPHSGTAYGDTQYF. In DNA, the CDR3 is TGTGCCAGCAGCCCTCACTCCGGGACAGCCTATGGAGATACGCAGTATTTT.

V is TRBV2 and J is TRBJ2-5, with D perhaps matching TRBD1 (5 bases). The CDR3 contains 13 residues. The germline CDR1 and CDR2 sequences are SNHLY and FYNNEI. Trimming pared 6 bases from V and 5 bases from J, leaving 13 bases between. CDR3 DNA: TGTGCCAGCAGCGACGGAAAGGGGGAGACCCAGTACTTC. It is translated as CASSDGKGETQYF.

The chain is built from TRBV5-1 and TRBJ1-2; 10 bases line up with TRBD1. The CDR3 runs 17 residues. The germline CDR1 and CDR2 sequences are SGHRS and YFSETQ. V was clipped by 1 base and J by 3 bases; unmatched bases: 9. CDR3 loop: CASSLPSGQGIDYGYTF. CDR3 DNA: TGCGCCAGCAGCTTGCCCTCGGGACAGGGGATTGACTATGGCTACACCTTC.

The gene calls are TRBV19 and TRBJ2-3; D gene uncertain. Germline-derived CDR1 and CDR2 are LNHDA and SQIVND (reference sequence). The CDR3 has 14 residues. Trimming took 0 bases from V and 0 from J, leaving 4 bases between them. The CDR3 here is CASSIEQSTDTQYF. The CDR3 DNA is TGTGCCAGTAGTATAGAGCAGAGCACAGATACGCAGTATTTT.

The chain has TRBV19 and TRBJ1-2, with D unclear. The germline V gene has CDR1 LNHDA and CDR2 SQIVND (reference sequence). This CDR3 contains 13 residues. V was clipped by 10 bases and J by 7 bases, with 19 bases between them. The CDR3 loop is CATTHLSGGGYTF. The CDR3 nucleotides are TGTGCCACTACTCATCTTTCCGGAGGTGGCTACACCTTC. Combining the CDR3 with reference TRBV19 and TRBJ1-2 gives the whole variable domain DGGITQSPKYLFRKEGQNVTLSCEQNLNHDAMYWYRQDPGQGLRLIYYSQIVNDFQKGDIAEGYSVSREKKESFPLTVTSAQKNPTAFYLCATTHLSGGGYTFGSGTRLTVV.

The chain employs TRBV27 and TRBJ1-1; TRBD1 matches 9 bases. The CDR3 spans 15 residues. The trim removed 2 bases at V and 2 bases at J, leaving 3 bases unmatched. The V gene's germline CDR1 is MNHEY and CDR2 SMNVEV (reference sequence). CDR3 sequence (DNA): TGTGCCAGCAGTTTAGGGACAGGGTTTAACACTGAAGCTTTCTTT. Translation: CASSLGTGFNTEAFF.

The chain is built from TRBV23-1 and TRBJ1-1, with D possibly being TRBD1 (6 bases). TRBV23-1 is annotated as an ORF whose role is uncertain. CDR3 length: 14 amino acids. V lost 9 bases and J lost 3, with 17 bases in between. Here the CDR3 DNA reads TGCGCCAGTACCACAGGGCCCGCCGACACTGAAGCTTTCTTT. It is translated as CASTTGPADTEAFF.